The 29 T cell receptor beta chains presented below share a single source sample, sequenced in a study of blood T cells in healthy people across ages. A second PCR, run for about 7 to 12 cycles, used a sample-barcoded 5' primer plus a J-beta primer mix. MiXCR was run by TCRdb on the 5' RACE reads, yielding one entry per CDR3 protein. The data show about 640,000 distinct CDR3 sequences, 25% to 35% seen once. The specimen was blood. The receptors originated from a woman of 80 years or more in good health.

This clonotype was seen once. A much bigger clone sits one base away, suggesting this may be a read error. The chain recombines TRBV5-5 with TRBJ1-6; 9 bases align to TRBD1. This CDR3 contains 18 residues. Germline CDR1 and CDR2: SGHKS and YYEKEE (reference sequence). DNA for the CDR3: TGTGCCAGCAGCTTGTCCCCACGTGAGGACAGGGGTACCTCACCCCCCCACTTT. Amino acid sequence: CASSLSPREDRGTSPPHF.

Many counts were recorded for this clonotype. The gene calls are TRBV27 and TRBJ1-2, with 7 nucleotides matching TRBD1. CDR1 and CDR2 from the germline V gene are MNHEY and SMNVEV (reference sequence). The length of the CDR3 is 14 residues. Trimming took 5 bases from V and 4 from J; bases not matched to a gene: 7. Here the CDR3 reads CASSPTGPRYGYTF. For the CDR3, the DNA is TGTGCCAGCAGTCCGACAGGGCCGCGCTATGGCTACACCTTC.

The rearrangement links TRBV2 to TRBJ1-5; no definite D call. Trimming left V 5 bases short and J 9 bases short, with 17 bases between. This CDR3 spans 14 amino acids. The germline V gene encodes CDR1 SNHLY and CDR2 FYNNEI. This chain's CDR3 is CASSSTGLGRPQHF. The CDR3 DNA sequence: TGTGCCAGCAGTTCGACCGGCCTGGGGAGGCCCCAGCATTTT.

This clonotype was counted many times. The rearrangement uses TRBV4-3 and TRBJ1-3; maybe TRBD1 (5 bases). The V end was cut by 1 base, the J end by 2 bases, with 9 bases between. The CDR3 length is 15 residues. CDR1 is LGHNA and CDR2 is YSLEER in the germline V gene. CDR3 bases: TGCGCCAGCAGCCAAGTTGGGGGGGCTGGAAACACCATATATTTT. This gives the protein CASSQVGGAGNTIYF.

This clonotype was counted ten times or more. The J gene is TRBJ2-1, the V gene TRBV4-1; the match to TRBD2 covers 9 bases. V was pared by 1 base and J by 1 base, with 2 bases of the junction left unmatched. CDR3 length: 16 residues. Germline lookup yields CDR1 MGHRA and CDR2 YSYEKL. Written as DNA, the CDR3 is TGCGCCAGCAGCCAAGGACTAGCGGCGTCCTACAATGAGCAGTTCTTC. It encodes CASSQGLAASYNEQFF.

The chain's CDR3 is CASSFSRIRADTQYF. DNA for the CDR3: TGTGCCAGCAGCTTCTCCAGGATCAGGGCAGATACGCAGTATTTT. The chain couples TRBV7-2 to TRBJ2-3; D is possibly TRBD1 (5 bases). Germline CDR1 and CDR2: SGHTA and FQGNSA. The CDR3 loop spans 15 amino acids. The V end lost 3 bases, the J end lost 4 bases, and 14 bases lay between the germline ends.

This clonotype was counted ten times or more. This chain joins TRBV4-1 and TRBJ2-7; 8 bases align to TRBD1. The junction had 4 bases not matched to a gene; V was cut back by 1 base and J by 2 bases. Germline V lookup: CDR1 MGHRA, CDR2 YSYEKL. This CDR3 has 15 amino acids. The CDR3 bases are TGCGCCAGCAGCCAAGCTGAGACAGGGGCCTACGAGCAGTACTTC. Protein: CASSQAETGAYEQYF.

With regard to this clonotype: Germline is not matched at one junction end, which may reflect a read error. This chain joins TRBV6-1 and TRBJ1-2, with 9 bases identical to TRBD1. Germline V CDR1 and CDR2: MNHNS, SASEGT. CDR3 size: 15 residues. This chain's CDR3 is CASSDLQGAGGGYTF. In DNA, the CDR3 is TGTGCTAGCAGTGACTTACAGGGGGCAGGTGGTGGCTACACCTTC.

The chain couples TRBV20-1 to TRBJ1-2; possibly TRBD1 for D (5 bases). V was trimmed by 1 base and J by 3 bases, leaving 18 bases between them. This CDR3 has 16 amino acids. Germline assignment: CDR1 DFQATT and CDR2 SNEGSKA (reference sequence). CDR3 bases: TGCAGTGCTAGAGTTGGCAGGGCCAGGGTCGACTATGGCTACACCTTC. Its translation is CSARVGRARVDYGYTF.

Notes on this clonotype: Being one base from a much bigger clone, this may be a read error. This chain uses TRBV19 with TRBJ2-1, with a weak D call TRBD2 (6 bases). Germline CDR1 LNHDA, CDR2 SQIVND (reference sequence). The CDR3 contains 13 residues. V was shortened by 1 base and J by 10 bases, with 11 bases between the two germline ends. CDR3 region: CASSIAPGVEQFF. CDR3 coding DNA: TGTGCCAGTAGTATAGCCCCGGGGGTGGAGCAGTTCTTC.

V is TRBV29-1 and J is TRBJ1-4; no clear D gene. Germline V gene data show CDR1 as SQVTM and CDR2 as ANQGSEA. V lost 3 bases, J lost 7 bases, and 12 bases lay in between. This CDR3 has 13 amino acids. The CDR3 coding sequence is TGCAGCGTTGAGGCCAGTCTGGGTGAAAAACTGTTTTTT. Residues: CSVEASLGEKLFF.

Ten or more counts support this clonotype. The chain has TRBV5-1 and TRBJ2-5; D is ambiguous. Per the germline V gene, CDR1 is SGHRS and CDR2 is YFSETQ. Trimming cost V 1 base and J 2 bases, with 9 bases left between them. The CDR3 length is 14 residues. The CDR3 coding sequence is TGCGCCAGCAGCTTGAATGTTCGGCAAGAGACCCAGTACTTC. It encodes CASSLNVRQETQYF.

This clonotype was observed once. CDR3 DNA sequence: TGCAGTGCCCCGACTAGCGGGAGACAAGATACGCAGTATTTT. Protein sequence: CSAPTSGRQDTQYF. This chain uses TRBV20-1 with TRBJ2-3; TRBD2 matches at 12 bases. The CDR3 is made up of 14 amino acids. Germline loops: CDR1 DFQATT, CDR2 SNEGSKA (reference sequence). V trimming: 6 bases; J trimming: 5 bases; junction bases outside the gene matches: 6.

This clonotype was recorded a few times. The chain combines TRBV3-1 with TRBJ1-5; D call uncertain. Germline V gene data show CDR1 as LGHDT and CDR2 as YNNKEL (reference sequence). The CDR3 contains 15 residues. The V end was cut by 0 bases, the J end by 3 bases, with 9 bases between. In nucleotides, the CDR3 is TGTGCCAGCAGCCAAGACACACTTCCCAATCAGCCCCAGCATTTT. Encoded protein: CASSQDTLPNQPQHF.

The V and J genes are TRBV30 and TRBJ2-1; D call uncertain. The CDR3 contains 10 residues. CDR1 is GTSNPN, CDR2 SVGIG, per germline (reference sequence). The CDR3 DNA sequence: TGTGCGGCCGAACAAGAGACCCAGTTCTTC. As protein: CAAEQETQFF.

This clonotype was found many times. A much larger clone lies one base from this, so it may be a read error. The chain uses TRBV27 and TRBJ2-5; D is tentatively TRBD1 or TRBD2 (5 bases each). The CDR3 consists of 17 residues. V lost 4 bases, J lost 11 bases, and 29 bases lay in between. CDR1 and CDR2 from the germline V gene are MNHEY and SMNVEV (reference sequence). In DNA, the CDR3 is TGTGCCAGCAGTTCACGACAGAGCAGAAAGGTCACTGGGGAGCAGTACTTC. Its protein product is CASSSRQSRKVTGEQYF.

V is TRBV3-1 and J is TRBJ1-1; tentative D call: TRBD1 (5 bases). CDR3 length equals 15 residues. Per germline, CDR1 LGHDT and CDR2 YNNKEL (reference sequence). V gave up 0 bases and J gave up 1 base, with 9 bases separating them. The CDR3, as DNA: TGTGCCAGCAGCCAAGAGGGACGGAAGAACACTGAAGCTTTCTTT. This gives the protein CASSQEGRKNTEAFF. Using reference TRBV3-1 and TRBJ1-1 for the parts outside the CDR3, the full variable domain is DTAVSQTPKYLVTQMGNDKSIKCEQNLGHDTMYWYKQDSKKFLKIMFSYNNKELIINETVPNRFSPKSPDKAHLNLHINSLELGDSAVYFCASSQEGRKNTEAFFGQGTRLTVV.

With respect to this clonotype: The germline gene is not matched at one end of the junction; a read error may be the cause. This chain links TRBV27 with TRBJ2-3, with D tentatively TRBD1 (6 bases). CDR1 MNHEY and CDR2 SMNVEV come from the germline V gene (reference sequence). This CDR3 region has 16 residues. CDR3 sequence reads: CASSKETGWGTDTRYF. The CDR3, as DNA: TGTGCCAGCAGTAAGGAGACAGGCTGGGGCACAGATACGCGGTATTTT.

The rearrangement uses TRBV12-3 or TRBV12-4 and TRBJ2-1, with D possibly matching TRBD1 (7 bases). The germline V and J ends were trimmed by 6 bases and 10 bases, with 16 bases remaining between them. This CDR3 has 13 amino acids. The CDR3 bases are TGTGCCAGCAGGTTGGGCAGGGGGGCCGAGCAGTTCTTC. Its protein is CASRLGRGAEQFF.

CDR3 DNA sequence: TGTGCCAGCAGTGAGGCAGGGGGCATTACAAATGAGCAGTACTTC. Translated, it gives CASSEAGGITNEQYF. This chain joins TRBV25-1 and TRBJ2-5; 8 bases fit TRBD1. The CDR3 is 15 amino acids. J gave up 11 bases and V 3 bases, and 14 bases lay outside the gene matches. The V gene's germline CDR1 is MGHDK and CDR2 SYGVNS.

This clonotype was seen at least ten times. The chain joins TRBV20-1 to TRBJ2-3; 12 bases are shared with TRBD1. Trimming removed 6 bases from V and 5 bases from J; junction bases left unmatched: 9. The germline gives CDR1 DFQATT, CDR2 SNEGSKA (reference sequence). This CDR3 spans 15 amino acids. The CDR3 nucleotides are TGCAGTGCGGGGACAGGGGGCGGTTTGAGAGATACGCAGTATTTT. It is translated as CSAGTGGGLRDTQYF.

The rearrangement joins TRBV30 to TRBJ1-1; D call uncertain. The V gene lost 3 bases and the J gene lost 4 bases, with 12 bases spanning the gap. Per the germline V gene, CDR1 is GTSNPN and CDR2 is SVGIG (reference sequence). CDR3 length equals 13 residues. The CDR3: CAWRAGLSTEAFF. The CDR3 DNA sequence: TGTGCCTGGAGGGCCGGGTTGAGCACTGAAGCTTTCTTT.

In the case of this clonotype: One end of the junction fails to match germline, which may point to a read error. The rearrangement joins TRBV6-2 or TRBV6-3 to TRBJ1-5; D not resolved. The CDR3 contains 17 residues. CDR1 and CDR2 (germline): MNHEY, SVGEGT. The chain's CDR3 is CAGSAREGAGWDQPQHF. The DNA for the CDR3 is TGTGCCGGCAGTGCCCGGGAGGGTGCGGGTTGGGATCAGCCCCAGCATTTT.

The chain couples TRBV20-1 to TRBJ2-3; 12 bases align to TRBD2. V lost 3 bases to trimming and J lost 5 bases; unmatched junction nucleotides: 9. Germline CDR1 reads DFQATT; CDR2 reads SNEGSKA (reference sequence). This CDR3 comprises 16 residues. CDR3 protein: CSASPLAGGRQDTQYF. In nucleotides, the CDR3 is TGCAGTGCTAGTCCGCTAGCGGGGGGGCGTCAAGATACGCAGTATTTT.

There are a few counts of this clonotype. The V call is TRBV6-2 or TRBV6-3, the J call TRBJ1-5; D is perhaps TRBD1 (6 bases). Trimming shortened V by 6 bases and J by 3 bases, and 12 bases separated the two germline ends. The CDR3 covers 14 residues. Germline lookup yields CDR1 MNHEY and CDR2 SVGEGT. DNA for the CDR3: TGTGCCAGCAGGTCCCGGGACAACAATCAGCCCCAGCATTTT. Encoded protein: CASRSRDNNQPQHF.

This clonotype was recorded at least ten times. The chain carries TRBV20-1 and TRBJ2-3; D is unresolved. The CDR3 loop spans 12 amino acids. Germline CDR1 and CDR2: DFQATT and SNEGSKA (reference sequence). V was trimmed by 3 bases and J by 2 bases, leaving 6 bases between them. The CDR3 DNA reads TGCAGTGCTAGCAGTCCCACAGATACGCAGTATTTT. Translating gives CSASSPTDTQYF.

This clonotype was seen ten or more times. The rearrangement joins TRBV7-6 to TRBJ2-5, with a possible D match to TRBD2 (5 bases). This CDR3 has 15 amino acids. The V and J ends lost 1 base and 5 bases respectively, with 14 bases between them. Germline CDR1 is SGHVS and CDR2 is FNYEAQ. CDR3 amino acids: CASSLDLARRETQYF. In DNA, the CDR3 is TGTGCCAGCAGCTTAGATCTGGCCCGGAGGGAGACCCAGTACTTC.

V and J are TRBV2 and TRBJ2-7; D gene unclear. The length of the CDR3 is 15 residues. Germline V gene sequence: CDR1 SNHLY, CDR2 FYNNEI. Trimming shortened V by 3 bases and J by 5 bases, and 17 bases separated the two germline ends. Written as DNA, the CDR3 is TGTGCCAGCAGTGACCCCTTGGGCAGGCGGAACGAGCAGTACTTC. This translates into CASSDPLGRRNEQYF.

The table lists this clonotype with a few counts. The J gene is TRBJ1-1, the V gene TRBV10-3; 8 bases line up with TRBD1. Germline V gives CDR1 ENHRY, CDR2 SYGVKD. There are 13 residues in the CDR3. After removal of 11 bases from V and 4 bases from J, the junction contained 9 bases not matched to a gene. The CDR3 reads CASSNGQGTEAFF. CDR3 DNA: TGTGCCTCCTCAAATGGACAGGGCACTGAAGCTTTCTTT.